This T cell receptor (beta chain) was found in a study of T cells after yellow fever vaccination. In the study overall: The fractions with low cell numbers were processed using SMART-Seq v4 Ultra Low Input.

This clonotype occurred many times. TCRdb reanalysed the 5' RACE reads using MiXCR and keeps one entry per CDR3 protein. Of fewer than 650,000 distinct CDR3 sequences listed, around a fifth are singletons. The origin of this receptor is a man in his late teens or twenties who received the YFV17D yellow fever vaccine. Specimen: PBMCs, collected about 21 days after the first yellow fever vaccination.

CDR3 nucleotide sequence: TGTGCCAGCAGCTCGAACACCGGGGAGCTGTTTTTT. It specifies CASSSNTGELFF. V is TRBV7-9 and J is TRBJ2-2; D not certain. The V and J ends lost 4 bases and 0 bases respectively, with 0 bases between them. This CDR3 region has 12 residues. Per germline, CDR1 SEHNR and CDR2 FQNEAQ (reference sequence).